A selection of T cell receptor beta chains follows, all from one sample in a study of shared clonotypes between healthy human individuals. Here immunoSEQ multiplex PCR was the method, and the copy in TCRdb shows in-frame clones only, minus some. Here the sample spans 1.5 million to 1.9 million clones, approximately 98% being singletons. Sequenced material: naive CD4+ T cells sorted from blood. These receptors were collected from a man aged 25 to 45 in good health. The CDR3 runs from the conserved cysteine through the conserved F or W. A D gene is named only where the DNA matches it firmly. Size is stated for part of the rows, as once, few or many counts, or as a class when the clone is expanded.

>NA|TRBJ1-1|NA|TRBV5-4
CASSLAGDTEAFF
TGTGCCAGCAGCTTGGCAGGGGACACTGAAGCTTTCTTT
>NA|TRBJ2-5|NA|TRBV5-1
CASSLVLEETQYF
TGCGCCAGCAGCTTGGTACTCGAAGAGACCCAGTACTTC
>TRBD2|TRBJ2-3|NA|TRBV5-4
CASSPGPAGVTDTQYF
TGTGCCAGCAGCCCTGGCCCAGCGGGAGTCACAGATACGCAGTATTTT
>NA|TRBJ2-1|NA|TRBV6-5
CASSYRVSYNEQFF
TGTGCCAGCAGTTACCGAGTCTCCTACAATGAGCAGTTCTTC
>NA|TRBJ2-2|once|TRBV7-9
CASSFTLGVRGELFF
TGTGCCAGCAGCTTTACGTTGGGGGTACGAGGGGAGCTGTTTTTT
>NA|TRBJ2-1|NA|TRBV6-5
CASSPFGLAKREQFF
TGTGCCAGCAGCCCTTTCGGTCTAGCTAAACGTGAGCAGTTCTTC
>NA|TRBJ1-1|NA|TRBV5-6
CASTRGLGAVNTEAFF
TGTGCCAGCACCCGAGGATTGGGGGCAGTGAACACTGAAGCTTTCTTT
>TRBD2|TRBJ2-5|NA|TRBV5-1
CASSSGTTEVSQETQYF
TGCGCCAGCAGCTCCGGGACTACCGAAGTTTCGCAAGAGACCCAGTACTTC
>TRBD1|TRBJ2-1|NA|TRBV29-1
CSVEGQGKVYNEQFF
TGCAGCGTTGAGGGACAGGGTAAAGTTTACAATGAGCAGTTCTTC
>TRBD1|TRBJ2-7|NA|TRBV27
CASSPRGHRTPYEQYF
TGTGCCAGCAGTCCAAGGGGGCACCGGACCCCCTACGAGCAGTACTTC
>NA|TRBJ2-7|NA|TRBV6-6
CAIRGGFTLLDEQYF
TGTGCCATCCGGGGCGGATTCACCCTACTGGACGAGCAGTACTTC
>NA|TRBJ1-1|once|TRBV6-6
CASSGRPVKAFF
TGTGCCAGCAGCGGGCGGCCCGTTAAAGCTTTCTTT
>NA|TRBJ2-7|NA|TRBV5-5
CASSLTFLSYEQYF
TGTGCCAGCAGCTTGACCTTCCTCTCCTACGAGCAGTACTTC
>NA|TRBJ1-1|NA|TRBV9
CASSFGQNTEAFF
TGTGCCAGCAGCTTTGGACAGAACACTGAAGCTTTCTTT
>NA|TRBJ1-2|NA|TRBV18
CASSPLPDNLDYGYTF
TGTGCCAGCTCACCTTTGCCCGATAACCTCGACTATGGCTACACCTTC
>NA|TRBJ2-5|NA|TRBV11-2
CASSFGTPQETQYF
TGTGCCAGCAGCTTTGGGACACCTCAAGAGACCCAGTACTTC
>TRBD2|TRBJ2-1|NA|TRBV5-4
CASSPLSGRSNNEQFF
TGTGCCAGCAGCCCTCTTAGCGGGAGGAGTAACAATGAGCAGTTCTTC
>TRBD1|TRBJ1-5|NA|TRBV4-1
CASSQETGGGNQPQHF
TGCGCCAGCAGCCAAGAAACAGGGGGTGGCAATCAGCCCCAGCATTTT
>TRBD2|TRBJ2-7|NA|TRBV4-1
CASSQAGTSDYEQYF
TGCGCCAGCAGCCAAGCCGGGACTAGCGACTACGAGCAGTACTTC
>NA|TRBJ2-7|NA|TRBV9
CASSADRGAWEQYF
TGTGCCAGCAGCGCAGACCGAGGAGCCTGGGAGCAGTACTTC
>NA|TRBJ2-5|NA|TRBV10-2
CASTGSSKTGETQYF
TGCGCCAGCACCGGGTCCTCAAAAACAGGGGAGACCCAGTACTTC
>TRBD1|TRBJ1-1|NA|TRBV10-3
CAISESATGGTEAFF
TGTGCCATCAGTGAGTCAGCGACAGGGGGCACTGAAGCTTTCTTT
>TRBD2|TRBJ2-3|few|TRBV18
CASSPLGLAGADTQYF
TGTGCCAGCTCACCACTGGGACTAGCGGGAGCAGATACGCAGTATTTT
>NA|TRBJ2-6|NA|TRBV28
CASRNADRFSGANVLTF
TGTGCCAGCAGGAACGCAGACAGGTTCTCTGGGGCCAACGTCCTGACTTTC
>NA|TRBJ2-7|NA|TRBV7-8
CASSLGFKGTTFSYEQYF
TGTGCCAGCAGCTTAGGCTTTAAGGGGACAACCTTTTCCTACGAGCAGTACTTC
>NA|TRBJ2-7|once|TRBV29-1
CSATERGAYEQYF
TGCAGCGCCACAGAGAGAGGAGCCTACGAGCAGTACTTC
>NA|TRBJ2-1|NA|TRBV29-1
CSVDGGVSSYNEQFF
TGCAGCGTGGACGGCGGGGTAAGCTCCTACAATGAGCAGTTCTTC
>TRBD2|TRBJ2-7|NA|TRBV29-1
CSVALAAGDEYEQYF
TGCAGCGTAGCACTAGCGGCGGGAGATGAGTACGAGCAGTACTTC
>NA|TRBJ2-3|NA|TRBV6-5
CASSYSKWGKADTQYF
TGTGCCAGCAGTTACTCGAAATGGGGGAAAGCAGATACGCAGTATTTT
>TRBD1|TRBJ1-4|NA|TRBV27
CASSTSDRGPPEKLFF
TGTGCCAGCAGCACGAGCGACAGGGGGCCTCCTGAAAAACTGTTTTTT
>NA|TRBJ1-2|NA|TRBV9
CASSVGGKGGYTF
TGTGCCAGCAGCGTGGGGGGAAAGGGTGGCTACACCTTC
>NA|TRBJ2-1|NA|TRBV5-1
CASSQQGYEQFF
TGCGCCAGCAGCCAACAGGGCTATGAGCAGTTCTTC
>TRBD2|TRBJ2-7|NA|TRBV19
CASSIGRADIYEQYF
TGTGCCAGTAGTATCGGGAGGGCGGATATCTACGAGCAGTACTTC
>NA|TRBJ2-5|NA|TRBV2
CASSGGDEETQYF
TGTGCCAGCAGTGGCGGTGACGAAGAGACCCAGTACTTC
>NA|TRBJ1-3|NA|TRBV14
CASSKAMSLGGNTIYF
TGTGCCAGCAGCAAAGCAATGTCGCTGGGAGGAAACACCATATATTTT
>NA|TRBJ2-6|once|TRBV5-6
CASSSAGSGANVLTF
TGTGCCAGCAGCTCCGCAGGGTCTGGGGCCAACGTCCTGACTTTC
>TRBD1|TRBJ2-3|once|TRBV7-8
CASSSTGVDTQYF
TGTGCCAGCAGCTCGACAGGGGTAGATACGCAGTATTTT
>NA|TRBJ2-1|NA|TRBV2
CASSAQGTSYNEQFF
TGTGCCAGCAGTGCCCAGGGTACATCCTACAATGAGCAGTTCTTC
>TRBD2|TRBJ2-1|NA|TRBV18
CASSPPGTSGRKGEQFF
TGTGCCAGCTCACCACCGGGGACTAGCGGGAGGAAGGGTGAGCAGTTCTTC
>NA|TRBJ2-2|NA|TRBV7-3
CASSLSPPGGLNTGELFF
TGTGCCAGCAGCTTATCTCCTCCCGGGGGGCTAAACACCGGGGAGCTGTTTTTT
>NA|TRBJ2-2|NA|TRBV19
CASSSQGWDTGELFF
TGTGCCAGTAGTTCCCAGGGGTGGGACACCGGGGAGCTGTTTTTT
>NA|TRBJ2-5|once|TRBV6-1
CASILNFLYQETQYF
TGTGCCAGCATTCTTAACTTCTTGTACCAAGAGACCCAGTACTTC
>NA|TRBJ2-7|once|TRBV5-6
CASSFNDEQYF
TGTGCCAGCAGCTTTAATGACGAGCAGTACTTC
>NA|TRBJ1-1|NA|TRBV28
CASSGARGDTEAFF
TGTGCCAGCTCAGGGGCACGGGGGGACACTGAAGCTTTCTTT
>TRBD1|TRBJ1-4|NA|TRBV23-1
CASSQLAQRRGPSEKLFF
TGCGCCAGCAGTCAACTCGCTCAACGAAGGGGGCCCTCTGAAAAACTGTTTTTT
>NA|TRBJ2-3|NA|TRBV7-3
CASSPYSTSTDTQYF
TGTGCCAGCAGCCCATATAGCACTAGCACAGATACGCAGTATTTT
>NA|TRBJ1-1|NA|TRBV18
CASSLEGGVMNTEAFF
TGTGCCAGCTCCCTAGAGGGTGGGGTGATGAACACTGAAGCTTTCTTT